This TCR beta chain stems from a study of T cells in Graves' hyperthyroidism and ophthalmopathy. Researchers took RNA transcripts and amplified the TCR beta CDR3 regions from them. With the HTBI primer set, the TCR CDR3 went through a first round of RT-PCR. TCRdb independently ran MiXCR on the multiplex PCR reads; one entry per CDR3 protein. The sample holds some 300,000 distinct CDR3 sequences; around a fifth are singletons and the top ten take under 45%. Trimming took off 3 bases at V and 5 bases at J, with 13 bases between the two ends. The V gene's germline CDR1 is DFQATT and CDR2 SNEGSKA (reference sequence). There are 13 residues in the CDR3. This clonotype occurred once.

The specimen was blood. The TCR comes from a man aged 45-65 years with Graves' ophthalmopathy. The rearrangement uses TRBV20-1 and TRBJ2-5; D call uncertain. CDR3 nucleotide sequence: TGCAGTGCTAGGGGGTTCCTTGGGGAGACCCAGTACTTC. As protein: CSARGFLGETQYF.